The rows below give T cell receptor beta chains drawn from one sample of a study of blood T cell repertoires in COVID-19. Data came from immunoSEQ multiplex PCR; TCRdb stores just in-frame clones and leaves some out. The sample consists of about 150,000 clones, around nine tenths of them appearing once. The sequencing sample was made of peripheral blood. These receptor sequences come from a human donor in a cohort sampled during active COVID-19. The conserved cysteine and the conserved F or W are not part of the CDR3 here.

V: TRBV6-1; CDR3: ASSDPSGGAVYNEQF
V: TRBV5-1; CDR3: ASSSRDTGELF
V: TRBV5-4; CDR3: ASSLGTNYEQY
V: TRBV27; CDR3: ASSPVTGALYGYT
V: TRBV4-1; CDR3: ASSQEELRYNEQF
V: TRBV4-3; CDR3: ASSQTGIDTIY
V: TRBV5-4; CDR3: ASSLEQTNYGYT
V: TRBV3-1/TRBV3-2; CDR3: ASSQLGDSFYEQY
V: TRBV9; CDR3: ASSGRDTGFEAF
V: TRBV5-1; CDR3: ASSLGGGGTKETQY
V: TRBV18; CDR3: ASSPQKNTEAF
V: TRBV27; CDR3: ASNGQGKSEQY
V: TRBV23-1; CDR3: ASSQSQGALGRSSGANVLT
V: TRBV6-2/TRBV6-3; CDR3: ASSLPLGGSTDTQY
V: TRBV5-6; CDR3: ASSRTGGITEAF
V: TRBV11-2; CDR3: ASSPRTGSVTEAF